The 7 T cell receptor beta chains below all came from one sample that was sequenced in a study of cytomegalovirus exposure and HLA in healthy donors. The assay was immunoSEQ multiplex PCR, and TCRdb's table has in-frame clones only and misses some. Altogether about 400,000 clones are present, roughly 88% being singletons, with the ten largest covering 0.65% to 0.95%. Sequencing used PBMCs. These receptors were taken from a woman between 18 and 29 years old in good health and CMV-seronegative.

The rearrangement links TRBV6-5 to TRBJ1-4; 9 nucleotides line up with TRBD1. V shed 5 bases, J shed 6 bases, and the junction held 4 bases outside the gene matches. CDR1 is MNHEY and CDR2 is SVGAGI in the germline V gene. This CDR3 contains 14 residues. The CDR3, as DNA: TGTGCCAGCAGTAGGGACAGGGCGGATGAAAAACTGTTTTTT. It specifies CASSRDRADEKLFF.

V gene TRBV4-1 combines with J gene TRBJ1-3; TRBD1 is a possible D gene (6 bases). The V and J ends lost 0 bases and 1 base respectively, with 16 bases between them. Germline V lookup: CDR1 MGHRA, CDR2 YSYEKL. The CDR3 sequence is 18 residues long. The CDR3: CASSQEGTGLWSGNTIYF. In nucleotides, the CDR3 is TGCGCCAGCAGCCAAGAGGGAACAGGGTTGTGGTCTGGAAACACCATATATTTT.

V gene TRBV11-2 combines with J gene TRBJ2-7, with D perhaps TRBD2 (6 bases). The V gene's germline CDR1 is SGHAT and CDR2 FQNNGV. Trimming stripped 0 bases from V and 4 bases from J, with 13 bases between. The length of the CDR3 is 15 residues. The CDR3 reads CASSLDGGSGYEQYF. The CDR3 DNA sequence: TGTGCCAGCAGCTTAGATGGGGGGAGCGGGTACGAGCAGTACTTC.

The chain carries TRBV28 and TRBJ1-2; 8 nucleotides match TRBD1. There are 14 residues in the CDR3. CDR1 MDHEN and CDR2 SYDVKM come from the germline V gene. Unmatched junction bases numbered 9, after V lost 6 bases and J lost 6 bases. CDR3 region: CASRSDRGPHGYTF. Here the CDR3 DNA reads TGTGCCAGCAGGTCAGACAGGGGTCCCCATGGCTACACCTTC.

The rearrangement links TRBV18 to TRBJ1-6; D remains ambiguous. Trimming removed 6 bases at V and 7 bases at J, with 19 bases between. This CDR3 spans 16 amino acids. Germline lookup yields CDR1 KGHSH and CDR2 LQKENI. CDR3 sequence: CASSRDYLTLNSPLHF. CDR3 nucleotide sequence: TGTGCCAGCTCCCGAGACTACCTGACGTTGAATTCACCCCTCCACTTT.

The rearrangement joins TRBV18 to TRBJ2-6; 7 bases agree with TRBD1. The V gene end was trimmed by 4 bases and the J gene end by 3 bases; junction bases not matched to a gene: 3. Germline CDR1 reads KGHSH; CDR2 reads LQKENI. The CDR3 runs 15 residues. The CDR3 sequence: CASSRGQIGANVLTF. In DNA, the CDR3 is TGTGCCAGCTCACGGGGACAGATTGGGGCCAACGTCCTGACTTTC.

The CDR3 nucleotides read TGTGCCAGCGAGGGACTGGGGAGAGGGTCCAATGAGCAGTTCTTC. This encodes CASEGLGRGSNEQFF. The chain is built from TRBV25-1 and TRBJ2-1, with D possibly matching TRBD2 (6 bases). CDR1 and CDR2 (germline): MGHDK, SYGVNS. V lost 8 bases, J lost 6 bases, and 20 bases lay in between. The CDR3 is 15 residues long.